The next 21 T cell receptor beta chains were all read from a single sample in a study of blood T cells in healthy people across ages. The authors ran a second PCR of about 6 to 11 cycles using a sample-barcoded 5' primer and a J-beta primer mix. TCRdb re-derived calls from the 5' RACE reads in MiXCR, one entry per CDR3 protein. Here the sample spans approximately 880,000 distinct CDR3 sequences, around 48% being singletons. The sequenced sample was blood. The receptors were gathered from a man aged 25 to 40 in good health.

This chain uses TRBV20-1 with TRBJ2-1, with 10 bases matching TRBD1. The CDR3 is made up of 13 amino acids. Germline CDR1 and CDR2: DFQATT and SNEGSKA (reference sequence). J lost 7 bases, V lost 5 bases, and 5 bases had no gene match. The CDR3 here is CSADRDRGNEQFF. In nucleotides, the CDR3 is TGCAGTGCTGACCGGGACAGGGGTAATGAGCAGTTCTTC.

The chain combines TRBV4-1 with TRBJ1-2; 9 bases align to TRBD1. Germline V gene lookup returns CDR1 MGHRA and CDR2 YSYEKL. The V gene end was trimmed by 0 bases and the J gene end by 6 bases; junction bases not matched to a gene: 5. The CDR3 is 15 residues long. The CDR3 reads CASSQEPQGADGYTF. In DNA form, the CDR3 reads TGCGCCAGCAGCCAAGAACCACAGGGGGCGGATGGCTACACCTTC.

The chain combines TRBV5-1 with TRBJ2-6; 9 bases match TRBD2. Germline V gives CDR1 SGHRS, CDR2 YFSETQ. J gave up 2 bases and V 4 bases, and 7 bases lay outside the gene matches. This CDR3 comprises 17 residues. The CDR3 is CASSLRVAGAGANVLTF. CDR3 nucleotides: TGCGCCAGCAGCCTACGTGTAGCGGGGGCTGGGGCCAACGTCCTGACTTTC.

The chain links TRBV12-3 or TRBV12-4 to TRBJ2-1, with TRBD1 as a possible D gene (6 bases). The V end was cut by 2 bases, the J end by 4 bases, with 15 bases between. The CDR3 extends over 16 amino acids. Written as DNA, the CDR3 is TGTGCCAGCAGTTTACCCGGGACACGGAATTACAATGAGCAGTTCTTC. Translation: CASSLPGTRNYNEQFF.

The V call is TRBV7-9, the J call TRBJ2-2; tentatively, D is TRBD1 (6 bases). Per germline, CDR1 SEHNR and CDR2 FQNEAQ (reference sequence). This CDR3 spans 16 amino acids. Trimming shortened V by 2 bases and J by 3 bases, and 13 bases separated the two germline ends. This CDR3 is CASSLRNRVDTGELFF. The CDR3, as DNA: TGTGCCAGCAGCTTAAGGAACAGGGTCGACACCGGGGAGCTGTTTTTT.

The chain is built from TRBV29-1 and TRBJ1-5; no definite D call. Trimming cost V 4 bases and J 4 bases, with 8 bases left between them. The CDR3 has 12 residues. Germline V CDR1 and CDR2: SQVTM, ANQGSEA. CDR3 DNA: TGCAGCGTTGGATCGGGGAATCAGCCCCAGCATTTT. Protein: CSVGSGNQPQHF.

The J gene is TRBJ2-3, the V gene TRBV12-3 or TRBV12-4; no reliable D call. The length of the CDR3 is 11 residues. Trimming took 2 bases from V and 7 from J, leaving 4 bases between them. This CDR3 reads CASSLLNTQYF. The CDR3 nucleotides are TGTGCCAGCAGTTTACTAAATACGCAGTATTTT.

In its sample, this clonotype was seen many times. This sequence joins TRBV11-2 and TRBJ2-7, with D perhaps being TRBD1 or TRBD2 (5 bases each). Germline V gene sequence: CDR1 SGHAT, CDR2 FQNNGV. The CDR3 has 14 residues. V dropped 3 bases and J dropped 2 bases, with 11 bases sitting between them. The CDR3 DNA follows: TGTGCCAGCAGCTTGGGGGTGGATACCTACGAGCAGTACTTC. It codes for CASSLGVDTYEQYF.

The rearrangement joins TRBV20-1 to TRBJ2-3, with D maybe TRBD1 (6 bases). V was cut by 6 bases and J by 6 bases, with 10 bases left in between. Germline V gives CDR1 DFQATT, CDR2 SNEGSKA (reference sequence). This CDR3 region has 11 residues. CDR3 protein: CSANRVDTQYF. For the CDR3, the DNA is TGCAGTGCGAACAGGGTGGATACGCAGTATTTT.

The V gene is TRBV3-1, the J gene TRBJ2-4; perhaps D is TRBD1 or TRBD2 (5 bases each). This CDR3 region has 12 residues. Germline-derived CDR1 and CDR2 are LGHDT and YNNKEL (reference sequence). Trimming removed 4 bases at V and 10 bases at J, with 11 bases between. Here the CDR3 reads CASSLDSGIQYF. CDR3 sequence (DNA): TGTGCCAGCAGCCTTGACAGCGGAATTCAGTACTTC.

The chain carries TRBV28 and TRBJ1-2; D not resolved. CDR3 length: 13 residues. The V and J ends lost 6 bases and 5 bases respectively, with 13 bases between them. Germline V lookup: CDR1 MDHEN, CDR2 SYDVKM. The CDR3 reads CASSTDGVYGYTF. CDR3 in DNA: TGTGCCAGCAGCACCGACGGAGTTTATGGCTACACCTTC.

This clonotype was seen ten or more times. V is TRBV10-3 and J is TRBJ1-6, with a tentative D call TRBD1 (6 bases). Germline loops: CDR1 ENHRY, CDR2 SYGVKD. The CDR3 is 13 amino acids. Deletions cut 1 base from V and 13 bases from J, with 11 bases between. The chain's CDR3 is CAISECDRCPLHF. The CDR3 region has the DNA TGTGCCATCAGTGAGTGTGACAGGTGCCCCCTCCACTTT.

This chain joins TRBV7-8 and TRBJ1-1, with D perhaps TRBD1 (5 bases). This CDR3 is built from 15 residues. V was pared by 1 base and J by 5 bases, with 14 bases between. CDR1 SGHVS and CDR2 FQNEAQ come from the germline V gene. CDR3 sequence: CASSLGAGSGTEAFF. DNA of the CDR3: TGTGCCAGCAGCTTAGGGGCAGGGTCGGGTACTGAAGCTTTCTTT.

This chain joins TRBV27 and TRBJ2-2, with a tentative D call TRBD2 (5 bases). The CDR3 spans 14 residues. Germline CDR1 MNHEY, CDR2 SMNVEV (reference sequence). V lost 2 bases and J 9 bases, leaving 13 bases between the germline ends. DNA of the CDR3: TGTGCCAGCAGTTTAATTGGAGGAACCCGGGAGCTGTTTTTT. It encodes CASSLIGGTRELFF.

The J gene is TRBJ2-1, the V gene TRBV20-1, with 9 positions matching TRBD2. The V gene's germline CDR1 is DFQATT and CDR2 SNEGSKA (reference sequence). This CDR3 spans 16 amino acids. Trimming removed 0 bases from V and 8 bases from J; junction bases left unmatched: 11. CDR3 sequence (DNA): TGCAGTGCTAGAGATATGGGACTAGCTGGTTACGATGAGCAGTTCTTC. This translates into CSARDMGLAGYDEQFF.

This clonotype has a single count. The V and J genes are TRBV6-6 and TRBJ1-3; no definite D call. Germline V gives CDR1 MNHNY, CDR2 SVGAGI (reference sequence). Trimming removed 2 bases at V and 7 bases at J, with 18 bases between. There are 16 residues in the CDR3. CDR3 in DNA: TGTGCCAGCAGTTACGGAATGATTCTCTCGGGGAACACCATATATTTT. Translated, it gives CASSYGMILSGNTIYF.

V usage is TRBV20-1 and J usage is TRBJ2-3; weak D call: TRBD1 (5 bases). This CDR3 is 12 amino acids long. Trimming removed 2 bases from V and 6 bases from J, with 9 bases in between. Germline loops: CDR1 DFQATT, CDR2 SNEGSKA (reference sequence). This CDR3 is CSARIGADTQYF. CDR3 in DNA: TGCAGTGCTAGAATTGGGGCTGATACGCAGTATTTT.

The V and J genes are TRBV5-1 and TRBJ1-3; no definite D call. The V end lost 0 bases, the J end lost 4 bases, and 8 bases lay between the germline ends. Germline loops: CDR1 SGHRS, CDR2 YFSETQ. The CDR3 contains 14 residues. For the CDR3, the DNA is TGCGCCAGCAGCTTGGAGTCGGGGGGAAACACCATATATTTT. This encodes CASSLESGGNTIYF.

The chain has TRBV7-2 and TRBJ2-1, with D unclear. CDR3 length: 18 amino acids. The V end lost 1 base, the J end lost 0 bases, and 16 bases lay between the germline ends. Looked up from germline, CDR1 is SGHTA and CDR2 is FQGNSA. The CDR3: CASSLDPIDLSSYNEQFF. CDR3 nucleotides: TGTGCCAGCAGCTTAGACCCGATTGACTTGAGCTCCTACAATGAGCAGTTCTTC.

This clonotype was detected a few times. V usage is TRBV9 and J usage is TRBJ2-1; a possible D gene is TRBD2 (7 bases). The germline V gene encodes CDR1 SGDLS and CDR2 YYNGEE. The CDR3 runs to 14 residues. V lost 0 bases to trimming and J lost 10 bases, with 14 bases between them. The CDR3 sequence is CASSVVGGGPEQFF. The CDR3 nucleotides read TGTGCCAGCAGCGTAGTAGGGGGGGGACCCGAGCAGTTCTTC.

This clonotype was observed at least ten times. V and J are TRBV18 and TRBJ2-7, with 12 bases matching TRBD2. CDR1 KGHSH and CDR2 LQKENI come from the germline V gene. The length of the CDR3 is 14 residues. The trim removed 5 bases at V and 6 bases at J, leaving 5 bases unmatched. The CDR3 region is CASSEGLAGSEQYF. The CDR3, as DNA: TGTGCCAGCTCAGAAGGACTAGCGGGGAGCGAGCAGTACTTC.